Below are 15 T cell receptor beta chains sequenced from a single sample in a study of blood T cells in healthy people across ages. It was with a sample-barcoded 5' primer and a J-beta primer mix that a second PCR of about 6 to 11 cycles was run. TCRdb re-derived calls from the 5' RACE reads in MiXCR, one entry per CDR3 protein. The data contain hundreds of thousands of distinct CDR3 sequences, around 21% of them seen just once; the ten biggest clones take up 3% to 4%. Sequenced input: blood. The receptors were sampled from a man between 65 and 79 years old in good health.

This rearrangement joins TRBV12-3 or TRBV12-4 to TRBJ2-1; D uncertain. The CDR3 covers 15 residues. Trimming left V 6 bases short and J 2 bases short, with 14 bases between. The CDR3 loop reads CASSRESSPYNEQFF. The CDR3 region has the DNA TGTGCCAGCAGCAGAGAGAGTTCCCCCTACAATGAGCAGTTCTTC.

This clonotype was counted at least ten times. The chain links TRBV14 to TRBJ2-1, with 15 bases fitting TRBD2. V trimming: 0 bases; J trimming: 10 bases; junction bases outside the gene matches: 7. This CDR3 spans 17 amino acids. CDR1 SGHDN and CDR2 FVKESK come from the germline V gene. This CDR3 is CASSQDFGLAGGQEQFF. CDR3 bases: TGTGCCAGCAGCCAAGACTTTGGACTAGCGGGAGGGCAAGAGCAGTTCTTC. Based on the CDR3 plus reference TRBV14 and TRBJ2-1, the full variable domain is EAGVTQFPSHSVIEKGQTVTLRCDPISGHDNLYWYRRVMGKEIKFLLHFVKESKQDESGMPNNRFLAERTGGTYSTLKVQPAELEDSGVYFCASSQDFGLAGGQEQFFGPGTRLTVL.

As regards this clonotype: An end of the junction does not agree with germline; a read error may underlie this. This chain links TRBV5-1 with TRBJ1-2, with a possible D match to TRBD1 (6 bases). There are 14 residues in the CDR3. Germline CDR1 SGHRS, CDR2 YFSETQ. CDR3 residues: CASRLDSVSEGYTF. The CDR3 bases are TGCGCCAGCAGGTTGGACAGCGTCAGTGAGGGCTACACCTTC.

This chain uses TRBV3-1 with TRBJ2-1; 11 bases align to TRBD1. Per germline, CDR1 LGHDT and CDR2 YNNKEL (reference sequence). Trimming cost V 2 bases and J 6 bases; bases outside gene matches: 6. The length of the CDR3 is 16 residues. The CDR3 sequence: CASSQPRTGGFNEQFF. CDR3 sequence (DNA): TGTGCCAGCAGCCAACCGAGGACAGGGGGCTTCAATGAGCAGTTCTTC.

The J gene is TRBJ2-7, the V gene TRBV12-3 or TRBV12-4; TRBD2 agrees at 15 bases. The DNA end is more similar to TRBJ2-1, so the J call may be wrong. CDR3 length: 15 amino acids. In nucleotides, the CDR3 is TGTGCCAGCAGTCGGACTAGCGGGAGGGGAGATGAGCAGTTCTTC. Protein: CASSRTSGRGDEQFF.

In its sample, this clonotype was seen a few times. The CDR3 DNA reads TGTGCCAGCACTCCGGGACATGAGACCCAGTACTTC. Its translation is CASTPGHETQYF. The chain joins TRBV2 to TRBJ2-5; the D gene is possibly TRBD1 (6 bases). V lost 7 bases, J lost 5 bases, and 11 bases lay in between. This CDR3 is 12 amino acids long. Germline-derived CDR1 and CDR2 are SNHLY and FYNNEI.

As regards this clonotype: At one end, the junction sequence differs from germline, possibly due to a read error. The rearrangement joins TRBV2 to TRBJ2-1; D is possibly TRBD1 (5 bases). The CDR3 has 15 amino acids. Germline V gene sequence: CDR1 SNHLY, CDR2 FYNNEI. CDR3 amino acids: CASREGASSYNEQFF. CDR3 in DNA: TGTGCCAGCAGAGAAGGGGCGAGCTCCTACAATGAGCAGTTCTTC.

The chain couples TRBV7-2 to TRBJ2-1; either TRBD1 or TRBD2 may supply D (6 bases each). The J call may be mistaken, given a closer DNA end match to TRBJ2-7. The germline gives CDR1 SGHTA, CDR2 FQGNSA. This CDR3 region has 18 residues. The DNA of the CDR3 is TGTGCCAGCAGCTTAGGGGGGAGAGGGGGGCGGGTCTCCTACGAGCAGTACTTC. It encodes CASSLGGRGGRVSYEQYF.

This clonotype occurred many times. This rearrangement joins TRBV28 to TRBJ2-2, with D hard to call. The ends were cut back, 6 bases at V and 7 bases at J, with 6 bases in the middle. Germline CDR1 and CDR2: MDHEN and SYDVKM. The CDR3 totals 11 residues. This chain's CDR3 is CASSLIGELFF. CDR3 DNA: TGTGCCAGCAGCCTGATCGGGGAGCTGTTTTTT. Combining the CDR3 with reference TRBV28 and TRBJ2-2 gives the whole variable domain DVKVTQSSRYLVKRTGEKVFLECVQDMDHENMFWYRQDPGLGLRLIYFSYDVKMKEKGDIPEGYSVSREKKERFSLILESASTNQTSMYLCASSLIGELFFGEGSRLTVL.

The gene calls are TRBV5-1 and TRBJ1-2; D is unresolved. Trimming cost V 0 bases and J 8 bases, with 11 bases left between them. The CDR3 length is 13 residues. In germline, CDR1 is SGHRS, CDR2 YFSETQ. The CDR3 DNA reads TGCGCCAGCAGCTTGGACTTCCGCAGCGGCTACACCTTC. Translated, it gives CASSLDFRSGYTF.

A remark on this clonotype: A read error may produce the germline difference seen at one junction end. The chain joins TRBV5-1 to TRBJ2-5; 9 bases match TRBD2. The J call may be incorrect, as the DNA end agrees better with TRBJ2-1. Germline V gene lookup returns CDR1 SGHRS and CDR2 YFSETQ. The CDR3 loop spans 15 amino acids. The CDR3 here is CASNSGGLSYNGQFF. The CDR3 nucleotides read TGCGCCAGCAATAGCGGGGGCTTATCCTACAATGGGCAGTTCTTC.

The rearrangement links TRBV6-2 or TRBV6-3 to TRBJ2-4; D remains ambiguous. V shed 0 bases and J shed 0 bases, with 9 bases lying between them. Germline V lookup: CDR1 MNHEY, CDR2 SVGEGT. The CDR3 totals 16 residues. CDR3 loop: CASSYSRMVAKNIQYF. CDR3 DNA sequence: TGTGCCAGCAGTTACTCCAGGATGGTAGCCAAAAACATTCAGTACTTC.

V gene TRBV15 combines with J gene TRBJ2-2; D unresolved. Germline CDR1 LNHNV, CDR2 YYDKDF (reference sequence). V was cut by 1 base and J by 1 base, with 10 bases left in between. The CDR3 is 16 amino acids. CDR3 nucleotides: TGTGCCACCAGCAGAGGCAGTAAGGGGAACACCGGGGAGCTGTTTTTT. Translation: CATSRGSKGNTGELFF.

This chain uses TRBV5-1 with TRBJ2-3, with 10 bases fitting TRBD2. The CDR3 covers 15 residues. Germline V CDR1 and CDR2: SGHRS, YFSETQ. V was pared by 4 bases and J by 10 bases, with 12 bases of the junction left unmatched. This CDR3 reads CASSTGTSASKAQYF. As DNA, the CDR3 is TGCGCCAGCAGCACGGGGACTAGCGCCTCCAAGGCGCAGTATTTT.

CDR3 bases: TGTGCCAGCAGCCAACTGTCAGGTACCGGGGAGCTGTTTTTT. Encoded protein: CASSQLSGTGELFF. The chain combines TRBV6-1 with TRBJ2-2; D is unresolved. Germline loops: CDR1 MNHNS, CDR2 SASEGT. Trimming cost V 6 bases and J 5 bases, with 13 bases left between them. The CDR3 totals 14 residues.